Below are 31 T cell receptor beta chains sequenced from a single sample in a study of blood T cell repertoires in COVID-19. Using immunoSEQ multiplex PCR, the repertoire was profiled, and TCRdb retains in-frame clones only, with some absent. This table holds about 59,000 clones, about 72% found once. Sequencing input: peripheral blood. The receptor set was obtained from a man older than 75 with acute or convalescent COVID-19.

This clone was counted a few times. DNA of the CDR3: TGTGCCAGCAGCGGGGGACTTCATCCCCAAGAGACCCAGTACTTC. As protein: CASSGGLHPQETQYF. This chain joins TRBV7-3 and TRBJ2-5; the D gene is possibly TRBD2 (6 bases). The germline gives CDR1 SGHTA, CDR2 FQGTGA. V shed 5 bases and J shed 1 base, with 14 bases lying between them. This CDR3 region has 15 residues.

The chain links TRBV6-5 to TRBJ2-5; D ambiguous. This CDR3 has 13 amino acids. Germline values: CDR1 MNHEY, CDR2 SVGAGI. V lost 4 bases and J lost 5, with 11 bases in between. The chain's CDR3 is CASSSRLGETQYF. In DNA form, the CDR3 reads TGTGCCAGCAGTTCGAGACTCGGGGAGACCCAGTACTTC.

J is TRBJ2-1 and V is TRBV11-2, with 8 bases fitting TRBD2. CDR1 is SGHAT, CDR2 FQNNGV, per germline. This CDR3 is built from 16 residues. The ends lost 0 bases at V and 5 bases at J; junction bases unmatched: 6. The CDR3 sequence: CASSLDGAGEDNEQFF. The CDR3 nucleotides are TGTGCCAGCAGCTTAGATGGAGCGGGAGAAGACAATGAGCAGTTCTTC.

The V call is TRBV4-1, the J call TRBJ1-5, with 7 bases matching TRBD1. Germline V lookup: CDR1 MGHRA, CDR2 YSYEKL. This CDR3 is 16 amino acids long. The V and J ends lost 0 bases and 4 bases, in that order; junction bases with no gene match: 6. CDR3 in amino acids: CASSQDWTGGNQPQHF. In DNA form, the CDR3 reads TGCGCCAGCAGCCAAGATTGGACAGGAGGAAATCAGCCCCAGCATTTT.

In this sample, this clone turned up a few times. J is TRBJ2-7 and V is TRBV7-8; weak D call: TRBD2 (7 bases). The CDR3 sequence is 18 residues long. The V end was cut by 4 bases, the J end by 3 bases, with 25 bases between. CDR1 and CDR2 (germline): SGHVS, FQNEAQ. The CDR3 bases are TGTGCCAGCAGCTCCCCCGCAGCTGAGGGGGGGCTGCGCTACGAGCAGTACTTC. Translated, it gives CASSSPAAEGGLRYEQYF. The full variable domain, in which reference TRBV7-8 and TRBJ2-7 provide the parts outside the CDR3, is GAGVSQSPRYKVAKRGQDVALRCDPISGHVSLFWYQQALGQGPEFLTYFQNEAQLDKSGLPSDRFFAERPEGSVSTLKIQRTQQEDSAVYLCASSSPAAEGGLRYEQYFGPGTRLTVT.

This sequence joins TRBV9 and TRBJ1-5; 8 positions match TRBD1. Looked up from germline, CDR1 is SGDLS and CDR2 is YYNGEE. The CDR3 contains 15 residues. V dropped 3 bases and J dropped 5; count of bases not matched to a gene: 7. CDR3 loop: CASSDGTGFDQPQHF. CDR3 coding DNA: TGTGCCAGCAGCGACGGGACAGGCTTTGATCAGCCCCAGCATTTT. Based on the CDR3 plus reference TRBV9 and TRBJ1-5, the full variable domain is DSGVTQTPKHLITATGQRVTLRCSPRSGDLSVYWYQQSLDQGLQFLIQYYNGEERAKGNILERFSAQQFPDLHSELNLSSLELGDSALYFCASSDGTGFDQPQHFGDGTRLSIL.

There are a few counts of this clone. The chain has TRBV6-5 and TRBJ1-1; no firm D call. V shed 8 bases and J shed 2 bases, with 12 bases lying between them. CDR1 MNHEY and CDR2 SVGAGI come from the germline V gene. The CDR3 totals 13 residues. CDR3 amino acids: CASANMINTEAFF. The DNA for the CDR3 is TGTGCCAGCGCCAACATGATCAACACTGAAGCTTTCTTT.

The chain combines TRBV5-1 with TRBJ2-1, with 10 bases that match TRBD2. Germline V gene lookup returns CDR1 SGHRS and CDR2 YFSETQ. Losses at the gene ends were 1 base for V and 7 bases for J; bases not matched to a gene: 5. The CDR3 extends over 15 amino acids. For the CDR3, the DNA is TGCGCCAGCAGCTTGAGGACTAGCGGCGGGAATGAGCAGTTCTTC. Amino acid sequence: CASSLRTSGGNEQFF.

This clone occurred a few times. The CDR3 DNA sequence: TGTGCCAGCAGCATCGGGACTCTTGAAGCTTTCTTT. This gives the protein CASSIGTLEAFF. The chain links TRBV12-3 or TRBV12-4 to TRBJ1-1; D may be TRBD1 (5 bases). V dropped 6 bases and J dropped 7 bases, with 12 bases sitting between them. This CDR3 region has 12 residues.

CDR3 in amino acids: CASSTQGAGENIQYF. In nucleotides, the CDR3 is TGCGCCAGCAGCACTCAGGGGGCCGGGGAAAACATTCAGTACTTC. The rearrangement joins TRBV5-1 to TRBJ2-4; 8 bases fit TRBD1. Germline V lookup: CDR1 SGHRS, CDR2 YFSETQ. J lost 5 bases, V lost 4 bases, and 8 bases had no gene match. CDR3 length: 15 amino acids. Complete variable domain (other parts from reference TRBV5-1 and TRBJ2-4): KAGVTQTPRYLIKTRGQQVTLSCSPISGHRSVSWYQQTPGQGLQFLFEYFSETQRNKGNFPGRFSGRQFSNSRSEMNVSTLELGDSALYLCASSTQGAGENIQYFGAGTRLSVL.

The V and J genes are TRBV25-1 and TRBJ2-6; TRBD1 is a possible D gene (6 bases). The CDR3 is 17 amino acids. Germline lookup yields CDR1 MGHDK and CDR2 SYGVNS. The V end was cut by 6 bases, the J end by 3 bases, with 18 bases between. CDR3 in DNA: TGTGCCAGCAGCCCCAAGGGGGTAGTCGGTGGGGCCAACGTCCTGACTTTC. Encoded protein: CASSPKGVVGGANVLTF.

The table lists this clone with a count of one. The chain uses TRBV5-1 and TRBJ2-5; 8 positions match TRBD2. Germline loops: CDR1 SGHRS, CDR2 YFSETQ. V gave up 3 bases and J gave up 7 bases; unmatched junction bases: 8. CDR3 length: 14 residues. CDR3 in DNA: TGCGCCAGCAGCTGGTCGGGGGGGCAACTGACCCAGTACTTC. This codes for CASSWSGGQLTQYF.

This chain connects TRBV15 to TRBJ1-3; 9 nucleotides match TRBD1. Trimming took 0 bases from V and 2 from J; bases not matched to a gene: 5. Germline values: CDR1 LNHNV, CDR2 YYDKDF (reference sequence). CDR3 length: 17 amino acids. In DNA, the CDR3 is TGTGCCACCAGCAGAGATAAGTGGGACAGGGCTGGAAACACCATATATTTT. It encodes CATSRDKWDRAGNTIYF.

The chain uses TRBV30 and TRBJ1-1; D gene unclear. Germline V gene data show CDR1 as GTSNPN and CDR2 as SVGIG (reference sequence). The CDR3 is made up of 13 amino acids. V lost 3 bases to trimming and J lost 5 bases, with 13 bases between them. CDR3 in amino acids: CAWRMGGGTEAFF. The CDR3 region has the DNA TGTGCCTGGAGGATGGGTGGAGGTACTGAAGCTTTCTTT.

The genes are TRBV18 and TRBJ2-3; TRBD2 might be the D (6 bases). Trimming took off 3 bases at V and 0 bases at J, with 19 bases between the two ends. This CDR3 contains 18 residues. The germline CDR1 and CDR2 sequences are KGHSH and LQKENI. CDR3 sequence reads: CASSPQLPGLASTDTQYF. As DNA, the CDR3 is TGTGCCAGCTCACCGCAACTCCCGGGACTGGCTAGCACAGATACGCAGTATTTT.

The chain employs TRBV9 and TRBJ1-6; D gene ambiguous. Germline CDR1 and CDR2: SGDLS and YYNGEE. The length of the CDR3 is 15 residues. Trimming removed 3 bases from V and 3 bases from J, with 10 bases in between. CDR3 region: CASSGGEGYNSPLHF. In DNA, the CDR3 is TGTGCCAGCAGCGGTGGTGAGGGCTATAATTCACCCCTCCACTTT.

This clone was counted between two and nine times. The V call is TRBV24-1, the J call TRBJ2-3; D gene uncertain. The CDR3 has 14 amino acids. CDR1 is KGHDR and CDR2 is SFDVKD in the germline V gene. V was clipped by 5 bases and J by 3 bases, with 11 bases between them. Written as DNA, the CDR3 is TGTGCCACCAGTGTTTCTAGTGTTACAGATACGCAGTATTTT. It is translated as CATSVSSVTDTQYF.

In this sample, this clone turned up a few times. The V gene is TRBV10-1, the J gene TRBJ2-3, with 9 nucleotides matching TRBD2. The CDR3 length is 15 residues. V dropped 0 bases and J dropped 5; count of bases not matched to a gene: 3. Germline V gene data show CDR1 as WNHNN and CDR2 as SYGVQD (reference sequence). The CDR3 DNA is TGCGCCAGCAGTGAGTCTGGCGGGAGGGTAGATACGCAGTATTTT. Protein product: CASSESGGRVDTQYF.

CDR3 amino acids: CASTLGQDTEAFF. CDR3 coding DNA: TGTGCCAGTACCCTGGGACAGGACACTGAAGCTTTCTTT. This chain joins TRBV19 and TRBJ1-1; 8 nucleotides agree with TRBD1. This CDR3 region has 13 residues. Germline CDR1 reads LNHDA; CDR2 reads SQIVND (reference sequence). The J segment lost 3 bases and the V segment lost 7 bases, leaving 4 bases of the junction unmatched.

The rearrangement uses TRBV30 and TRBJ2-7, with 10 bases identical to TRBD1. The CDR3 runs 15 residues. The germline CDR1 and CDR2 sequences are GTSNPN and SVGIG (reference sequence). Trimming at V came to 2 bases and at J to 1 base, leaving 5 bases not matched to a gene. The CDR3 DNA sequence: TGTGCCTGGAGTCGGACAGGGGGACGTTCCTACGAGCAGTACTTC. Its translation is CAWSRTGGRSYEQYF.

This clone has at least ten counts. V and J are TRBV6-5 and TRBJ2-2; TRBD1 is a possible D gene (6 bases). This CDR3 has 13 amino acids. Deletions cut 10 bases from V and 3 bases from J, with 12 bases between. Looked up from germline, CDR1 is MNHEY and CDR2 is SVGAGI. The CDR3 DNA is TGTGCCACCTTTAACAGGGACACCGGGGAGCTGTTTTTT. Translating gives CATFNRDTGELFF.

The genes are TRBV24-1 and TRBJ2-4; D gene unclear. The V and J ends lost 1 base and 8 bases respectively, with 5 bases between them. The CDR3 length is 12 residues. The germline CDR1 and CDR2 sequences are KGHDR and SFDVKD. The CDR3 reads CATSDFSDIQYF. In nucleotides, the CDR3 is TGTGCCACCAGTGATTTTTCGGACATTCAGTACTTC.

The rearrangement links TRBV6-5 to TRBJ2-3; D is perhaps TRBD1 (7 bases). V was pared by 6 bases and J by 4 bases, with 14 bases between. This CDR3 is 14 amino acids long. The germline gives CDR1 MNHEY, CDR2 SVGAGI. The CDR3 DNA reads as TGTGCCAGCAGACCAGGGGGGCCGGCAGATACGCAGTATTTT. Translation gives CASRPGGPADTQYF.

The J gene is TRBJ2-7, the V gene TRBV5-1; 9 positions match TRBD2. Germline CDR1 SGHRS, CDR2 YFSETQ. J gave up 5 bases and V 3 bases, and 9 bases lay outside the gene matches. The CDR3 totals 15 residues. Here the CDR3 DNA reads TGCGCCAGCAGCTCGCAGGGACTAGCTAACGACGAGCAGTACTTC. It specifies CASSSQGLANDEQYF.

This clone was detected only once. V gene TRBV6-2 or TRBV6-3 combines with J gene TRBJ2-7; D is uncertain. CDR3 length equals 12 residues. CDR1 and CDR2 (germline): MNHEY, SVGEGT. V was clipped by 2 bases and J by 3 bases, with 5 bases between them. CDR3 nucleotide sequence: TGTGCCAGCAGTTACCCTAGCTACGAGCAGTACTTC. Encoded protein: CASSYPSYEQYF.

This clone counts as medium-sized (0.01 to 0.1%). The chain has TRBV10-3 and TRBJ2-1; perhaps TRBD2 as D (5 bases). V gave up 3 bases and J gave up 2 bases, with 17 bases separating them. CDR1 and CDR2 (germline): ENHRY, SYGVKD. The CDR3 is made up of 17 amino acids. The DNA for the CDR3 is TGTGCCATCAGTGACCCTCCAAGCGGTTCTGCCTACAATGAGCAGTTCTTC. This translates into CAISDPPSGSAYNEQFF.

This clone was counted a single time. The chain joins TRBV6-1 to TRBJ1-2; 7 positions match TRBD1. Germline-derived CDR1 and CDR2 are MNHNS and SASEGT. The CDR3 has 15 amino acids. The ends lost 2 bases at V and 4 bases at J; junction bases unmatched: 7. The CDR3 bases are TGTGCCAGCAGTGAATTCGTGGCAGGGGGCTATGGCTACACCTTC. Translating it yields CASSEFVAGGYGYTF.

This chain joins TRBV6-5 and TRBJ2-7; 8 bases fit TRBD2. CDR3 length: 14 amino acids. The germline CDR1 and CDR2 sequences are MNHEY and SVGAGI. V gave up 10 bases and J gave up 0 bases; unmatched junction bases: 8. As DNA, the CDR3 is TGTGCCACCCGTTTAGCGGGAATCTCCTACGAGCAGTACTTC. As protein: CATRLAGISYEQYF.

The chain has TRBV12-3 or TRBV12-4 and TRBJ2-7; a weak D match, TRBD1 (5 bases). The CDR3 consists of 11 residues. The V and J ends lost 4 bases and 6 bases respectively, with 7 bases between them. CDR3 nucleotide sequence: TGTGCCAGCAGTTCAGGGCGCGAGCAGTACTTC. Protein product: CASSSGREQYF.

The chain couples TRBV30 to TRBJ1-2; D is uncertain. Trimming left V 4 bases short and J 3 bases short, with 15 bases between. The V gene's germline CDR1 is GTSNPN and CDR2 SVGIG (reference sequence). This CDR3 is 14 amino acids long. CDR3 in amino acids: CAWKAPGSYYGYTF. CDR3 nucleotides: TGTGCCTGGAAGGCCCCGGGATCTTACTATGGCTACACCTTC.

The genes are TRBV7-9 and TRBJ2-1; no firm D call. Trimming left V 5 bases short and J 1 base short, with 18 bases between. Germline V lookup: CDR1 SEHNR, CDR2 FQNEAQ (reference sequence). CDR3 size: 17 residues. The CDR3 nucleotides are TGTGCCAGCAGCCGCCTTGCTGGATTCGGGTCCTACAATGAGCAGTTCTTC. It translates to CASSRLAGFGSYNEQFF. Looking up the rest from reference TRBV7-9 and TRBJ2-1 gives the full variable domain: DTGVSQNPRHKITKRGQNVTFRCDPISEHNRLYWYRQTLGQGPEFLTYFQNEAQLEKSRLLSDRFSAERPKGSFSTLEIQRTEQGDSAMYLCASSRLAGFGSYNEQFFGPGTRLTVL.